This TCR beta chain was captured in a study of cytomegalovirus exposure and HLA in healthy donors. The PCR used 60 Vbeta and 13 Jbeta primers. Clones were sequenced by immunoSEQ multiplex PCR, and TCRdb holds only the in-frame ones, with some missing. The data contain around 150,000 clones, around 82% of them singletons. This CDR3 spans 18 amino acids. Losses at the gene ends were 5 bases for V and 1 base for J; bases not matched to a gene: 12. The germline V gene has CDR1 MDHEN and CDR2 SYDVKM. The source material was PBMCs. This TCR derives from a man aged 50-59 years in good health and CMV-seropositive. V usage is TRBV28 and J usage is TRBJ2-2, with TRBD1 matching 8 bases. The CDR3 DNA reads TGTGCCAGCAGTGGGGCGGCAGGGGGCGGCTTGAACACCGGGGAGCTGTTTTTT. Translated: CASSGAAGGGLNTGELFF.